The clone carrying this T cell receptor beta chain was recorded many times. With 6 bases clipped from V and 3 bases from J, the junction kept 4 bases outside the gene matches. The length of the CDR3 is 15 residues. Germline V lookup: CDR1 SNHLY, CDR2 FYNNEI. The data were obtained in a study of T cells in Graves' hyperthyroidism and ophthalmopathy. Patients were excluded because of uncontrolled infection, other autoimmune disease, pregnancy or lactation. The TCR beta CDR3 regions underwent amplification using RNA transcripts as the source. First-round RT-PCR targeting the TCR CDR3 was performed with the HTBI primer set. TCRdb called the multiplex PCR reads again in MiXCR, with one record for every CDR3 protein. Here the sample spans approximately 700,000 distinct CDR3 sequences, just under 45% being singletons.

This clonotype was obtained from an adult man with Graves' disease, either hyperthyroidism or ophthalmopathy (not recorded which). Sequenced: peripheral blood or thyroid tissue (not recorded which). The rearrangement joins TRBV2 to TRBJ2-2; 10 nucleotides line up with TRBD2. Written as DNA, the CDR3 is TGTGCCAGCAGCCTAGCGGGGGTATACACCGGGGAGCTGTTTTTT. Residues: CASSLAGVYTGELFF.